This T cell receptor beta chain stems from a study of blood T cell repertoires in COVID-19. Whole-study context: Whether acute or convalescent, the COVID-19 samples came from the United States, Italy and Spain. PBMCs, B-cell-depleted T cells, or T cells provided the cDNA or gDNA that made up the material.

CDR1 is MNHEY and CDR2 is SVGAGI in the germline V gene. V gave up 6 bases and J gave up 2 bases, with 14 bases separating them. CDR3 size: 14 residues. Original handling: Estimation of nucleated cell counts relied on the amplification of reference gene primers. TCRdb's table, derived via immunoSEQ multiplex PCR, lists solely in-frame clones and lacks some. The DNA gave D and trimming, while V, J and clone size come from that table. Here the sample spans approximately 210,000 clones, around four fifths being singletons. The clonotype comes from a woman aged 50 to 65 with active or convalescent COVID-19. The material sequenced was peripheral blood. The chain combines TRBV6-5 with TRBJ2-7; possibly TRBD1 for D (6 bases). CDR3 protein: CASRRGSGAYEQYF. CDR3 sequence (DNA): TGTGCCAGCAGAAGGGGATCAGGGGCCTACGAGCAGTACTTC.